This record concerns one T cell receptor beta chain sequence. J lost 10 bases, V lost 6 bases, and 12 bases had no gene match. CDR1 and CDR2 from the germline V gene are SNHLY and FYNNEI. The CDR3 is 15 residues long. The record originates from a study of T cells in Graves' hyperthyroidism and ophthalmopathy. Amplification yielded TCR beta CDR3 regions, with RNA transcripts as the source. When the TCR CDR3 underwent first-round RT-PCR, the HTBI primer set was used. One entry per CDR3 protein results from TCRdb running MiXCR on the multiplex PCR reads. The table includes about 260,000 distinct CDR3 sequences, roughly 22% detected once.

The chain joins TRBV2 to TRBJ1-6, with 7 bases identical to TRBD1. The receptor was derived from a man younger than 40 with Graves' ophthalmopathy. The source material was blood. This chain's CDR3 is CASRERTGVSSPLHF. CDR3 DNA: TGTGCCAGCAGGGAACGAACAGGGGTCTCCTCACCCCTCCACTTT.